This T cell receptor (beta chain) came from a study of T cell responses to AZD1222 COVID-19 vaccine. The data were produced by immunoSEQ multiplex PCR, yet TCRdb's version contains in-frame clones alone and is incomplete. The repertoire has 130,000 to 150,000 clones, 80% to 95% of them found once; the top ten carry approximately 2.7%. As regards this clone: What it recognizes is unknown.

The germline V gene has CDR1 SGHTA and CDR2 FQGTGA. The CDR3 spans 16 residues. Trimming at V came to 2 bases and at J to 7 bases, leaving 7 bases not matched to a gene. Study-wide results and caveats: Among vaccine-associated CD4 TCRs, coverage spanned spike, with dominance at 160-218 and 743-854. None of the repertoires were sampled until the peak T cell response had passed. White British people made up most donors, females outnumbered males, and clonal diversity was possibly underestimated.

This sequence originates from an adult in good health. The chain has TRBV7-3 and TRBJ1-6, with TRBD1 matching 8 bases. Here the sequenced sample was peripheral blood, taken on day 0 of MenACWY control vaccination. The CDR3 protein is CASSLQAGGWNSPLHF. Here the CDR3 DNA reads TGTGCCAGCAGCTTACAGGCAGGGGGCTGGAATTCACCCCTCCACTTT.